This TCR beta chain emerged from a study of shared clonotypes between healthy human individuals. Study in general: Contributing individuals were a couple of females and a few males aged 18 to 49. CD4 naive cells filled three plates per donor, CD4 memory three, CD8 naive two and CD8 memory one.

Using immunoSEQ multiplex PCR, the repertoire was profiled, and TCRdb retains in-frame clones only, with some absent. The sample lists some 2,500,000 clones, 90% to 95% occurring once. Deletions cut 6 bases from V and 1 base from J, with 17 bases between. Per germline, CDR1 WNHNN and CDR2 SYGVQD (reference sequence). The CDR3 sequence is 16 residues long. Concerning this clone itself: The target antigen is unknown.

Study observations and caveats: Donor scarcity curtailed the genetic and exposure-history diversity represented herein. Shared clonotypes across all four donors exceeded non-shared ones in generation probability.

The chain combines TRBV10-1 with TRBJ2-3; D gene unclear. The sequencing input was naive CD4+ T cells from PBMCs. Regarding subset: CD45RA+ positively selected. The TCR was taken from a man younger than 30 in good health. Some clones in this sample may be carry-over from other donors' samples. CDR3 residues: CASSVGPKPRTDTQYF. The CDR3 DNA follows: TGCGCCAGCAGCGTTGGACCAAAACCGCGCACAGATACGCAGTATTTT.